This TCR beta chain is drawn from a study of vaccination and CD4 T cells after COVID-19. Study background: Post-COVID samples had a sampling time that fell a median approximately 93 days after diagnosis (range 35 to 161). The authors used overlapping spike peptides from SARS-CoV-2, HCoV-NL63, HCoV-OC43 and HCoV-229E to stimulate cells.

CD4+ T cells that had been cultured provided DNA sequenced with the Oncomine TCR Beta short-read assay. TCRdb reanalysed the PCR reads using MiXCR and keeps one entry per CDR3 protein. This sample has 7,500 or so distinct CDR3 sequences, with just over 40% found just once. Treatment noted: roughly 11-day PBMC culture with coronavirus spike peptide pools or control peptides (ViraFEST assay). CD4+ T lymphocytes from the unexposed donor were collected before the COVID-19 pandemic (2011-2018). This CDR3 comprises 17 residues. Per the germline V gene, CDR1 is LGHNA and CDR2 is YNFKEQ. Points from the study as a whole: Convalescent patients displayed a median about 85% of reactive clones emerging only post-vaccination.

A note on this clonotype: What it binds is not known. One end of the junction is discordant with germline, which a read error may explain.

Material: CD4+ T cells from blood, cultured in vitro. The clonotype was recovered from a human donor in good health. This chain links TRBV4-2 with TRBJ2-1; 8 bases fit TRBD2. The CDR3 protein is CASARGSGGDSHNEQFF. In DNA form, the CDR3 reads TGTGCCAGCGCTAGGGGGAGCGGGGGAGACTCCCACAATGAGCAGTTCTTC.